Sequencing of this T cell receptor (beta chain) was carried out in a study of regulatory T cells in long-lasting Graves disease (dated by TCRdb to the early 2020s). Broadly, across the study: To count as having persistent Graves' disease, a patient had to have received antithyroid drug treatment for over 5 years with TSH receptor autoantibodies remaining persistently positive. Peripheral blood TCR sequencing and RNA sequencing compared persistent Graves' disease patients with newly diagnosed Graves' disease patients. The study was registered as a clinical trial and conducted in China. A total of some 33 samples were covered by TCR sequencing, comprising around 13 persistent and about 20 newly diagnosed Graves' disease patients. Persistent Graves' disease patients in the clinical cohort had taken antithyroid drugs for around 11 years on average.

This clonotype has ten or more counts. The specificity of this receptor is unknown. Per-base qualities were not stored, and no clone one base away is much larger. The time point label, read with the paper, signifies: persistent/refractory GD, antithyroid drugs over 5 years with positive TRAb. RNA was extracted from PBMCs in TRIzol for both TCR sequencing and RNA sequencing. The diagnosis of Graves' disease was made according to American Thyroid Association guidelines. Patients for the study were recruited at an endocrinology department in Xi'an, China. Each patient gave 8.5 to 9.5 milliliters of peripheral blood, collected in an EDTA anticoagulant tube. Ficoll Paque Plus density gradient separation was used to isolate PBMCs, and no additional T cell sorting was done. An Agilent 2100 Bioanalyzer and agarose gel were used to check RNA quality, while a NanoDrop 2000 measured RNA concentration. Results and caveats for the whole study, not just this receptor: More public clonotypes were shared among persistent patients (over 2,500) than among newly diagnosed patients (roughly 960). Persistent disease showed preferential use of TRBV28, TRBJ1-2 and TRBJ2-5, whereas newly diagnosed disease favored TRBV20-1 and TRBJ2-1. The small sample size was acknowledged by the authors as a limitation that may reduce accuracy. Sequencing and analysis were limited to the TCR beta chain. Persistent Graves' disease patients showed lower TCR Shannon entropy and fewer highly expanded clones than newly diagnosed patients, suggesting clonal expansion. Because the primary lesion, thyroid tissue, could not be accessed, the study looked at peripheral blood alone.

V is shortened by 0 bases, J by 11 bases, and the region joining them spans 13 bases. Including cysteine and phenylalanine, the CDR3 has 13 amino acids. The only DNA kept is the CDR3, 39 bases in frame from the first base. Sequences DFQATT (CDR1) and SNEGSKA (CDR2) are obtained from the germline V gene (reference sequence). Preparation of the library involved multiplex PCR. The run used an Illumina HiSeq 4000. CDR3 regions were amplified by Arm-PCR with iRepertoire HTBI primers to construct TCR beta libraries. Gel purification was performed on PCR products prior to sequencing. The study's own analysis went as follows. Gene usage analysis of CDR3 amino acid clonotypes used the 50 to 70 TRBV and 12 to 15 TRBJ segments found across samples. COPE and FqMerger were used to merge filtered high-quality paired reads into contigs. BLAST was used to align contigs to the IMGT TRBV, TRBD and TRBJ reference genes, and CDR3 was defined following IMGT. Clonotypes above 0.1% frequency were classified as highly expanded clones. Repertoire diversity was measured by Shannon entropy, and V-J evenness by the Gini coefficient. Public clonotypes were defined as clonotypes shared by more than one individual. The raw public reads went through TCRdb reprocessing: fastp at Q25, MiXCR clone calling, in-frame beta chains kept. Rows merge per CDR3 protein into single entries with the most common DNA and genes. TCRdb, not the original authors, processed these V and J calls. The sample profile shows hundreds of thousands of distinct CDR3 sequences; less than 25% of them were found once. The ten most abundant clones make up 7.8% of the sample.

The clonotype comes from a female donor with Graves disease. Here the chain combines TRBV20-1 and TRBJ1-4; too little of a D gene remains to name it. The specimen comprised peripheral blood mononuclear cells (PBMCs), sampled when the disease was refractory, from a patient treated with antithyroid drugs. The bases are TGCAGTGCTAGAGATGGGGTGGTGGGGAAACTGTTTTTT. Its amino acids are CSARDGVVGKLFF.